A single sample gave rise to the 10 T cell receptor beta chains below, sequenced in a study of cytomegalovirus exposure and HLA in healthy donors. PCR was performed using 60 Vbeta and 13 Jbeta primers. Only in-frame clones appear in the TCRdb table, and some are missing; sequencing was by immunoSEQ multiplex PCR. The sample is made up of 25,000 to 40,000 clones, and the top ten hold roughly 3.5% of it. Sequencing was performed on PBMCs. The source of these receptors is a man aged 40-55 years in good health and CMV-seronegative.

The V gene is TRBV5-8, the J gene TRBJ2-7; 10 bases line up with TRBD1. Trimming at V came to 4 bases and at J to 5 bases, leaving 9 bases not matched to a gene. CDR1 and CDR2 from the germline V gene are SGHTS and YDEGEE. CDR3 length equals 15 residues. Written as DNA, the CDR3 is TGTGCCAGCAGCCTTATAGGACAGGGGGGAGACGAGCAGTACTTC. Its translation is CASSLIGQGGDEQYF.

V and J are TRBV5-4 and TRBJ2-1; 10 nucleotides match TRBD1. The CDR3 is 15 residues long. V shed 4 bases and J 9 bases; nucleotides not matched to a gene: 10. CDR1 is SGHNT and CDR2 is YYREEE in the germline V gene (reference sequence). The CDR3 spells CASSDRDRGSSEQFF. The CDR3 DNA is TGTGCCAGCAGCGACCGGGACAGGGGTTCAAGTGAGCAGTTCTTC.

The chain has TRBV7-3 and TRBJ1-1; 7 nucleotides line up with TRBD1. J was trimmed by 4 bases and V by 4 bases; bases with no gene match: 6. Germline lookup yields CDR1 SGHTA and CDR2 FQGTGA. This CDR3 is 14 amino acids long. For the CDR3, the DNA is TGTGCCAGCAGCTCTCAGGGGGTCGGCACTGAAGCTTTCTTT. This encodes CASSSQGVGTEAFF.

V is TRBV4-1 and J is TRBJ2-7; 8 positions match TRBD1. Germline lookup yields CDR1 MGHRA and CDR2 YSYEKL. The CDR3 length is 15 residues. V lost 1 base and J lost 3; bases outside the gene matches: 5. This chain's CDR3 is CASSQGPTGVYEQYF. In nucleotides, the CDR3 is TGCGCCAGCAGCCAAGGACCGACAGGGGTCTACGAGCAGTACTTC.

This chain connects TRBV7-9 to TRBJ2-7; 8 positions agree with TRBD2. This CDR3 comprises 15 residues. Germline V gene data show CDR1 as SEHNR and CDR2 as FQNEAQ (reference sequence). V lost 7 bases, J lost 2 bases, and 10 bases stayed unmatched. CDR3 nucleotides: TGTGCCAGCACCTTTTCCGACGGGAGGGCCTACGAGCAGTACTTC. Its protein is CASTFSDGRAYEQYF. The full variable domain, rest sourced from reference TRBV7-9 and TRBJ2-7, is DTGVSQNPRHKITKRGQNVTFRCDPISEHNRLYWYRQTLGQGPEFLTYFQNEAQLEKSRLLSDRFSAERPKGSFSTLEIQRTEQGDSAMYLCASTFSDGRAYEQYFGPGTRLTVT.

The chain combines TRBV11-2 with TRBJ1-1; weak D call: TRBD1 (6 bases). Trimming left V 0 bases short and J 9 bases short, with 11 bases between. This CDR3 spans 13 amino acids. Germline lookup yields CDR1 SGHAT and CDR2 FQNNGV. For the CDR3, the DNA is TGTGCCAGCAGCTTAGATCTGCAGGGGAAAGCTTTCTTT. This translates into CASSLDLQGKAFF.

The V call is TRBV28, the J call TRBJ1-5; possible D gene TRBD1, 5 bases. This CDR3 has 14 residues. With 6 bases removed from V and 9 bases from J, the gap between germline ends came to 18 bases. The germline gives CDR1 MDHEN, CDR2 SYDVKM. CDR3 bases: TGTGCCAGCAGGTCCGGGGGTTTTACAGGGCCCCAGCATTTT. This gives the protein CASRSGGFTGPQHF.

This chain joins TRBV18 and TRBJ2-7; D is ambiguous. V lost 2 bases, J lost 3 bases, and 17 bases lay in between. The CDR3 spans 16 residues. In germline, CDR1 is KGHSH, CDR2 LQKENI. The CDR3 DNA follows: TGTGCCAGCTCACCAACCAACCTGGCTAGTCACTACGAGCAGTACTTC. It encodes CASSPTNLASHYEQYF. The full variable domain, rest sourced from reference TRBV18 and TRBJ2-7, is NAGVMQNPRHLVRRRGQEARLRCSPMKGHSHVYWYRQLPEEGLKFMVYLQKENIIDESGMPKERFSAEFPKEGPSILRIQQVVRGDSAAYFCASSPTNLASHYEQYFGPGTRLTVT.

Here the CDR3 reads CASSIRDTQYF. The CDR3 coding sequence is TGTGCCAGTAGTATTCGTGATACGCAGTATTTT. The V call is TRBV19, the J call TRBJ2-3, with D unresolved. CDR3 length: 11 amino acids. The germline V gene encodes CDR1 LNHDA and CDR2 SQIVND (reference sequence). V shed 3 bases and J shed 6 bases, with 4 bases lying between them.

The genes are TRBV28 and TRBJ2-6; D uncertain. The germline CDR1 and CDR2 sequences are MDHEN and SYDVKM. The CDR3 is made up of 16 amino acids. V was shortened by 3 bases and J by 0 bases, with 9 bases between the two germline ends. The CDR3 protein is CASSLRSASGANVLTF. The CDR3 DNA follows: TGTGCCAGCAGTTTGCGGTCAGCCTCTGGGGCCAACGTCCTGACTTTC.